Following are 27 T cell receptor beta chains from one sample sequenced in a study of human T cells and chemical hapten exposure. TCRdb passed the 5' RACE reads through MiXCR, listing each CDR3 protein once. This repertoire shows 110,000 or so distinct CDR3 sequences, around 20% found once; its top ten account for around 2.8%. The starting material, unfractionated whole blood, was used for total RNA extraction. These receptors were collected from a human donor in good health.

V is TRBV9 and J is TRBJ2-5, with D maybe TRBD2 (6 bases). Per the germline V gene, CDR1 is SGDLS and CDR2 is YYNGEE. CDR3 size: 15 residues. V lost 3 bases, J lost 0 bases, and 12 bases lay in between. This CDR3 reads CASSALWGDQETQYF. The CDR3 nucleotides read TGTGCCAGCAGCGCCCTATGGGGGGACCAAGAGACCCAGTACTTC.

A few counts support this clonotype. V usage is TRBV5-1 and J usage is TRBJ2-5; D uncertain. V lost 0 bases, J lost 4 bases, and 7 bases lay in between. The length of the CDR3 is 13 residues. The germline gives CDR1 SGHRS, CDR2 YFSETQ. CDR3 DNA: TGCGCCAGCAGCTTGGCACCGCTAGAGACCCAGTACTTC. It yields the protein CASSLAPLETQYF.

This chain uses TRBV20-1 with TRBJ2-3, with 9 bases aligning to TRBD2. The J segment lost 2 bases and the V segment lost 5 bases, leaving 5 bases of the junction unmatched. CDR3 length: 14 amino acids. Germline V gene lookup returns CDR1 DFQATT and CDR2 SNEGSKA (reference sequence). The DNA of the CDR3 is TGCAGTGCTGAACTAGCGGGCATCACAGATACGCAGTATTTT. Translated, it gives CSAELAGITDTQYF.

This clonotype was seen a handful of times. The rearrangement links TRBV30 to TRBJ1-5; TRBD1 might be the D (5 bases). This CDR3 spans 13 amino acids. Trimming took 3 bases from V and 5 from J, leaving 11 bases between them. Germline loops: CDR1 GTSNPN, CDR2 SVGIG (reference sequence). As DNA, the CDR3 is TGTGCCTGGAGAAGGGGACCCGATCAGCCCCAGCATTTT. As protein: CAWRRGPDQPQHF.

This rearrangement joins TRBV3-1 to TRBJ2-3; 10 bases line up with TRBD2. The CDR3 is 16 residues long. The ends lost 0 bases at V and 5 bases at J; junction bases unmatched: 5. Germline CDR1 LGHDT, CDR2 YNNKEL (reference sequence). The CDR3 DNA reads TGTGCCAGCAGCCAAGATTGGCTAGCGGGAGTAGATACGCAGTATTTT. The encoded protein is CASSQDWLAGVDTQYF.

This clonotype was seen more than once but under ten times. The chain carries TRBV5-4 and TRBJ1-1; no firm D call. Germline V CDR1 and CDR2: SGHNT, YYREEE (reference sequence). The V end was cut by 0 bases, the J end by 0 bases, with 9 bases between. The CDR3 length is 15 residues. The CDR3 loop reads CASSLVQSMNTEAFF. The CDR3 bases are TGTGCCAGCAGCTTGGTACAGTCCATGAACACTGAAGCTTTCTTT.

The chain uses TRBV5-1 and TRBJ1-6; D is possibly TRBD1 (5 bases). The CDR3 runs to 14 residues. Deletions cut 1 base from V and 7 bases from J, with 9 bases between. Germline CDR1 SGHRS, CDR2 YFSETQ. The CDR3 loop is CASSLRDPNSPLHF. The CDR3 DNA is TGCGCCAGCAGCTTGCGGGACCCCAATTCACCCCTCCACTTT.

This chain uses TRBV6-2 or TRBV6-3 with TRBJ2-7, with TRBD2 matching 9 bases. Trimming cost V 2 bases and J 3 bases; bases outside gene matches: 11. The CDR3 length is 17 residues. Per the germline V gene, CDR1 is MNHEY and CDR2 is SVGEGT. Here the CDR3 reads CASSYVSPGLALYEQYF. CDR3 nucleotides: TGTGCCAGCAGTTACGTCAGCCCGGGACTAGCTCTCTACGAGCAGTACTTC.

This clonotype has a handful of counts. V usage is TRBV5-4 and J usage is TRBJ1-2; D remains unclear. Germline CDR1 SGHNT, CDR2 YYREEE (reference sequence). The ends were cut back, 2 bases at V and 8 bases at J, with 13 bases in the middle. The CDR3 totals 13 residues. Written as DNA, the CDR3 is TGTGCCAGCAGCTTAGCGGACGGAGGAGGCTACACCTTC. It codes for CASSLADGGGYTF.

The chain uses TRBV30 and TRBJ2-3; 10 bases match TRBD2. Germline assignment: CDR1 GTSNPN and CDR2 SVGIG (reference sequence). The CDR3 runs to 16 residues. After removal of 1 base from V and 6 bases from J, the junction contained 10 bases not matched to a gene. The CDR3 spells CAWSGLAGEGVDTQYF. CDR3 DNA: TGTGCCTGGAGTGGCCTAGCGGGAGAGGGTGTGGATACGCAGTATTTT.

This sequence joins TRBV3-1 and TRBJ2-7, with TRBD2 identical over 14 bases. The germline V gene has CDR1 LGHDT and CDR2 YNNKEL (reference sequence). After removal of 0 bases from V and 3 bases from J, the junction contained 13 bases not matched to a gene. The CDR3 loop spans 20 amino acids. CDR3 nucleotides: TGTGCCAGCAGCCAAGACCCCGGACTAGCGGGAGGCGGCGCCTACTACGAGCAGTACTTC. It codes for CASSQDPGLAGGGAYYEQYF.

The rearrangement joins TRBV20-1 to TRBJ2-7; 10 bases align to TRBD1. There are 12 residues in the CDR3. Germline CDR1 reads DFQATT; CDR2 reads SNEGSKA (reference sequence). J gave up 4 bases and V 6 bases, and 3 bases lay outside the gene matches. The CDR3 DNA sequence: TGCAGTGCCGGGACAGGGGTTTACGAGCAGTACTTC. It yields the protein CSAGTGVYEQYF.

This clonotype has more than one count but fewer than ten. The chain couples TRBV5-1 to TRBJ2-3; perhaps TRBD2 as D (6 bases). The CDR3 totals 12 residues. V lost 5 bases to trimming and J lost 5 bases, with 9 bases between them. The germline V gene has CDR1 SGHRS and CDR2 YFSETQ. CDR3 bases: TGCGCCAGCAGAGTCGGGGGAGATACGCAGTATTTT. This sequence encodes CASRVGGDTQYF.

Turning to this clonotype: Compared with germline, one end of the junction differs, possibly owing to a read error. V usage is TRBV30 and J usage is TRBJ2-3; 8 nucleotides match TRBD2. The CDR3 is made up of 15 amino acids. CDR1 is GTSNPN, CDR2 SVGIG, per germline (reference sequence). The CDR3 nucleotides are TGTGCCTGGATCCGGGGGGGCCCTCCCGAAGATCCGCAGTATTTT. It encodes CAWIRGGPPEDPQYF.

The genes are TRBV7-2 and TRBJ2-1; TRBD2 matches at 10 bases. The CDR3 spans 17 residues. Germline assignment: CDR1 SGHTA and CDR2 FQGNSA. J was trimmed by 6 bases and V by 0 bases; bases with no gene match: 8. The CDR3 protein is CASSLAIAGGPFNEQFF. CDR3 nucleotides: TGTGCCAGCAGCTTAGCCATAGCGGGAGGTCCCTTCAATGAGCAGTTCTTC.

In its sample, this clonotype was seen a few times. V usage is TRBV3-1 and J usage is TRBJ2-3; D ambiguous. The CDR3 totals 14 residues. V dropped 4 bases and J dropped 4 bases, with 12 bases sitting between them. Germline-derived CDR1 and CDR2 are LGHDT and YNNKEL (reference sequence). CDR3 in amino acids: CASSLRGVSDTQYF. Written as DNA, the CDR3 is TGTGCCAGCAGCCTCCGTGGAGTTTCAGATACGCAGTATTTT.

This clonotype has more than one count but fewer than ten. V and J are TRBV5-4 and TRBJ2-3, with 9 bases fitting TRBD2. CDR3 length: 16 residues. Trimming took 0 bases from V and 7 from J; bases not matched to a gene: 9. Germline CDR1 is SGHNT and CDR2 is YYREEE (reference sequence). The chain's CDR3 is CASSLALREGQNTQYF. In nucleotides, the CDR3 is TGTGCCAGCAGCTTGGCCTTGCGGGAGGGCCAAAATACGCAGTATTTT. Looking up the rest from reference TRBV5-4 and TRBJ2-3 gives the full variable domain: ETGVTQSPTHLIKTRGQQVTLRCSSQSGHNTVSWYQQALGQGPQFIFQYYREEENGRGNFPPRFSGLQFPNYSSELNVNALELDDSALYLCASSLALREGQNTQYFGPGTRLTVL.

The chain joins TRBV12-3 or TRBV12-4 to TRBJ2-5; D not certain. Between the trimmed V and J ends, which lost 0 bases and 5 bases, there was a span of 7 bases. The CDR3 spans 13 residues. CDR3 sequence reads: CASSLAYGETQYF. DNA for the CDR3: TGTGCCAGCAGTTTAGCGTACGGGGAGACCCAGTACTTC.

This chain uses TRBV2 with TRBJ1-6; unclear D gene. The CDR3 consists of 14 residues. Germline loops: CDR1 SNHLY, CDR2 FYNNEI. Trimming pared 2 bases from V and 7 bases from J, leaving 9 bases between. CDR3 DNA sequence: TGTGCCAGCAGTGAACAAGGAGGCAATTCACCCCTCCACTTT. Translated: CASSEQGGNSPLHF. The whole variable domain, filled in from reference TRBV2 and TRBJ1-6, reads EPEVTQTPSHQVTQMGQEVILRCVPISNHLYFYWYRQILGQKVEFLVSFYNNEISEKSEIFDDQFSVERPDGSNFTLKIRSTKLEDSAMYFCASSEQGGNSPLHFGNGTRLTVT.

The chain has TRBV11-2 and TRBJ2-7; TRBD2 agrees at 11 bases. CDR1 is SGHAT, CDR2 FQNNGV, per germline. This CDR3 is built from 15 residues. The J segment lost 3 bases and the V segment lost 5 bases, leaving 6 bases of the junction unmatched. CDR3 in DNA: TGTGCCAGCAGCCCAACTAGCGGGAGCTTCTACGAGCAGTACTTC. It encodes CASSPTSGSFYEQYF.

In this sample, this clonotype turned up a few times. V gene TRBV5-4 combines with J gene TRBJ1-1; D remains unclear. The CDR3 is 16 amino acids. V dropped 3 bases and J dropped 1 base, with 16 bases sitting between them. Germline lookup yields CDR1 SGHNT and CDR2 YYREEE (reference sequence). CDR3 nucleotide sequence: TGTGCCAGCAGCTCCCCCCCCCCCGCTAAGAACACTGAAGCTTTCTTT. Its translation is CASSSPPPAKNTEAFF.

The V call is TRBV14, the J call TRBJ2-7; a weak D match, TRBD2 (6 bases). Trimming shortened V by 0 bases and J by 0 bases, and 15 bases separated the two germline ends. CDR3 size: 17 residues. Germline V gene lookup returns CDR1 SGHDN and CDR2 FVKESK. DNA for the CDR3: TGTGCCAGCAGCCAAGACGATAGCGGCTTGAGCTCCTACGAGCAGTACTTC. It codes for CASSQDDSGLSSYEQYF.

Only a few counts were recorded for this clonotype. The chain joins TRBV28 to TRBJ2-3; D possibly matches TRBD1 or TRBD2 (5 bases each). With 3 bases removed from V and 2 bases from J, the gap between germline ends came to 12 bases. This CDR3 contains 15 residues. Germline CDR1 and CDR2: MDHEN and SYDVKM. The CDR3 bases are TGTGCCAGCAGTTTTGCCCGGGGCTCCACAGATACGCAGTATTTT. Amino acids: CASSFARGSTDTQYF.

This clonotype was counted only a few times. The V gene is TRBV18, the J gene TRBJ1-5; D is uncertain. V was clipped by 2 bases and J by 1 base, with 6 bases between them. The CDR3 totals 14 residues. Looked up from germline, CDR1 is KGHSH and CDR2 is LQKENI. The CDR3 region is CASSPFRSNQPQHF. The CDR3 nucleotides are TGTGCCAGCTCACCATTTAGGAGCAATCAGCCCCAGCATTTT.

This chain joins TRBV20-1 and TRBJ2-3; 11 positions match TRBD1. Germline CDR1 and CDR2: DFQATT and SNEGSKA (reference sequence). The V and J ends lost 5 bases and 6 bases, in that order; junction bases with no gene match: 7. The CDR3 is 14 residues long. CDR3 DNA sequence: TGCAGTGCTCCCGGGACAGGGGGTAGGGATACGCAGTATTTT. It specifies CSAPGTGGRDTQYF.

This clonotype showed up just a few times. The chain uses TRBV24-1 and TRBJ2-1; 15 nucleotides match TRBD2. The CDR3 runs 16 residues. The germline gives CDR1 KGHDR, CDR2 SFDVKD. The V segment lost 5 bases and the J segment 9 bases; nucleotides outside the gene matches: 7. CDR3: CATSGTGLAGGIEQFF. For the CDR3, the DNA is TGTGCCACCAGTGGCACCGGACTAGCGGGAGGGATTGAGCAGTTCTTC.

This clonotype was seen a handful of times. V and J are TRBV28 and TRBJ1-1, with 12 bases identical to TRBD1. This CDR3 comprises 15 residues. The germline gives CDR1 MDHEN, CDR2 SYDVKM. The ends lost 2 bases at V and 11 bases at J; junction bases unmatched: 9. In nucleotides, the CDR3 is TGTGCCAGCAGTTTAGGGGACAGGGGGCGCGTGTCGGCTTTCTTT. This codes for CASSLGDRGRVSAFF.